This T cell receptor beta chain is from a study of OX40 agonist ivuxolimab in advanced cancers. Sequencing used immunoSEQ multiplex PCR; TCRdb keeps in-frame clones, though not all of them. The sample records about 79,000 clones, approximately 86% being singletons. With respect to this clone: Antigen: not known.

General observations from the study: Partly responding patients at 0.1-3.0 mg/kg showed some of the smallest clonal expansion. Circulating CD4+ and CD8+ T cells showed clonal expansion by week 6 at 0.1 to 3.0 mg/kg. The work left the antigen specificity of expanded peripheral T cells undetermined.

Samples were taken at baseline and on day 1 of cycles 4 and 7. The CDR3 is made up of 10 amino acids. From germline, CDR1 is SGHVS and CDR2 FNYEAQ. V lost 4 bases and J 9 bases, leaving 7 bases between the germline ends. The rearrangement joins TRBV7-6 to TRBJ2-7; D call uncertain. Sequences were derived from CD4+ or CD8+ T cells sorted from blood, sampled in a trial of the OX40 agonist ivuxolimab. This TCR was recovered from an adult with an advanced solid tumor such as melanoma, head and neck, liver or kidney cancer. CDR3 loop: CASSSGGQYF. CDR3 coding DNA: TGTGCCAGCAGCTCCGGCGGGCAGTACTTC.